The rows below give T cell receptor beta chains drawn from one sample of a study of T cell changes during pregnancy in multiple sclerosis. Repertoires were generated with immunoSEQ multiplex PCR, while TCRdb's copy carries only in-frame clones and drops some. The table has fewer than 150,000 clones, roughly 97% seen once. Specimen: peripheral blood, collected after pregnancy. Receptor source: a female donor with multiple sclerosis, enrolled in a pregnancy study. Both conserved end residues are part of each CDR3. A D gene is named only where the DNA matches it firmly. Clone size appears in some rows only: once, few, many, or a class for an expanded clone.

CDR3: CASSISGTYEQYF
DNA: TGTGCCAGCAGCATATCGGGGACCTACGAGCAGTACTTC
D: .
size: .
V: TRBV7-2
J: TRBJ2-7

CDR3: CASSWGRVPGANVLTF
DNA: TGCGCCAGCAGCTGGGGCAGGGTCCCTGGGGCCAACGTCCTGACTTTC
D: .
size: .
V: TRBV5-1
J: TRBJ2-6

CDR3: CASVDRGQTGELFF
DNA: TGTGCCAGTGTGGACAGGGGGCAAACCGGGGAGCTGTTTTTT
D: TRBD1
size: .
V: TRBV19
J: TRBJ2-2

CDR3: CASSLEAFSNQPQHF
DNA: TGTGCCAGCAGTTTGGAGGCCTTTAGCAATCAGCCCCAGCATTTT
D: .
size: .
V: TRBV27
J: TRBJ1-5

CDR3: CASSRTLNTEAFF
DNA: TGTGCCAGCAGCCGGACACTGAACACTGAAGCTTTCTTT
D: .
size: .
V: TRBV7-9
J: TRBJ1-1

CDR3: CASSLTAGTGGGNEQFF
DNA: TGTGCCAGCAGCTTGACGGCCGGGACAGGGGGTGGGAATGAGCAGTTCTTC
D: TRBD1
size: .
V: TRBV5-6
J: TRBJ2-1

CDR3: CASSIGQGAGVYGYTF
DNA: TGCGCCAGCAGCATCGGACAGGGGGCCGGAGTATATGGCTACACCTTC
D: TRBD1
size: .
V: TRBV5-1
J: TRBJ1-2

CDR3: CASEPQGHETQYF
DNA: TGTGCCAGCGAGCCCCAGGGACACGAGACCCAGTACTTC
D: .
size: .
V: TRBV27
J: TRBJ2-5

CDR3: CASTKTPLNTEAFF
DNA: TGTGCCAGCACTAAAACCCCACTGAACACTGAAGCTTTCTTT
D: .
size: .
V: TRBV6-6
J: TRBJ1-1

CDR3: CASSQGLAGYYYF
DNA: TGTGCCAGCAGCCAAGGATTAGCGGGTTATTACTACTTC
D: TRBD2
size: .
V: TRBV14
J: TRBJ2-5

CDR3: CASRRGQASGYTF
DNA: TGTGCCAGCAGACGGGGTCAGGCCTCGGGCTACACCTTC
D: .
size: .
V: TRBV28
J: TRBJ1-2

CDR3: CASSSRGASNEKLFF
DNA: TGTGCCAGCTCATCCCGGGGGGCCAGTAATGAAAAACTGTTTTTT
D: .
size: .
V: TRBV18
J: TRBJ1-4

CDR3: CASSPKAQETQYF
DNA: TGTGCCAGCTCACCAAAAGCTCAAGAGACCCAGTACTTC
D: .
size: .
V: TRBV18
J: TRBJ2-5

CDR3: CASSLSRQNIQYF
DNA: TGTGCCAGCAGTTTATCGCGGCAGAACATTCAGTACTTC
D: .
size: .
V: TRBV27
J: TRBJ2-4

CDR3: CASSPWTGQETQYF
DNA: TGTGCCAGCAGTCCGTGGACGGGGCAAGAGACCCAGTACTTC
D: .
size: .
V: TRBV6-5
J: TRBJ2-5

CDR3: CTSSQVPGTGIGNGWDTEAFF
DNA: TGCACCAGCAGCCAAGTTCCCGGGACAGGGATCGGAAACGGTTGGGACACTGAAGCTTTCTTT
D: .
size: .
V: TRBV1
J: TRBJ1-1

CDR3: CASSPGQGGYGYTF
DNA: TGTGCCAGCAGCCCCGGACAGGGTGGCTATGGCTACACCTTC
D: TRBD1
size: .
V: TRBV9
J: TRBJ1-2

CDR3: CASSIGTVPFSYEQYF
DNA: TGTGCCAGTAGTATTGGGACAGTGCCCTTCTCCTACGAGCAGTACTTC
D: TRBD1
size: .
V: TRBV19
J: TRBJ2-7

CDR3: CASSLGLAGQDTQYF
DNA: TGTGCCAGCAGCTTAGGCCTAGCGGGACAAGATACGCAGTATTTT
D: TRBD2
size: .
V: TRBV7-8
J: TRBJ2-3

CDR3: CASSSQVRGNQPQHF
DNA: TGTGCCAGTAGTTCCCAAGTCCGGGGAAATCAGCCCCAGCATTTT
D: .
size: .
V: TRBV19
J: TRBJ1-5

CDR3: CASSLLTTSSSYEQYF
DNA: TGTGCCAGCAGCTTACTTACGACTAGCAGCTCCTACGAGCAGTACTTC
D: TRBD2
size: .
V: TRBV7-2
J: TRBJ2-7

CDR3: CASSEPGQGASNEQYF
DNA: TGTGCCAGCAGTGAACCGGGACAGGGGGCTTCCAACGAGCAGTACTTC
D: TRBD1
size: .
V: TRBV2
J: TRBJ2-7

CDR3: CASTGDRAETQYF
DNA: TGTGCCAGCACCGGAGACAGGGCAGAGACCCAGTACTTC
D: TRBD1
size: .
V: TRBV5-6
J: TRBJ2-5

CDR3: CAISDLNNRGGFSDTQYF
DNA: TGTGCCATCAGTGATCTCAACAACAGGGGAGGCTTTTCCGATACGCAGTATTTT
D: .
size: .
V: TRBV10-3
J: TRBJ2-3

CDR3: CASSLRSLAGGPDEQFF
DNA: TGTGCCAGCAGCTTACGGTCCCTAGCGGGAGGGCCCGATGAGCAGTTCTTC
D: TRBD2
size: .
V: TRBV13
J: TRBJ2-1

CDR3: CASSLEWSTEAFF
DNA: TGTGCCAGCAGCTTAGAATGGAGCACTGAAGCTTTCTTT
D: .
size: .
V: TRBV7-6
J: TRBJ1-1

CDR3: CASSLGQSSNQPQHF
DNA: TGTGCCAGCAGTCTCGGACAGAGTAGCAATCAGCCCCAGCATTTT
D: .
size: .
V: TRBV2
J: TRBJ1-5

CDR3: CASSLGRGASF
DNA: TGTGCCAGCAGTTTGGGGAGGGGGGCAAGCTTC
D: .
size: .
V: TRBV28
J: TRBJ2-7

CDR3: CASRGPGQANTGELFF
DNA: TGTGCCAGTAGGGGACCGGGACAGGCGAACACCGGGGAGCTGTTTTTT
D: TRBD1
size: .
V: TRBV19
J: TRBJ2-2

CDR3: CASSLYGTGVNEQFF
DNA: TGTGCCAGCAGTTTGTACGGGACAGGGGTCAATGAGCAGTTCTTC
D: TRBD1
size: .
V: TRBV6-5
J: TRBJ2-1

CDR3: CASSITQGARSNQPQHF
DNA: TGTGCCAGTAGTATTACCCAGGGTGCGAGGAGCAATCAGCCCCAGCATTTT
D: .
size: .
V: TRBV19
J: TRBJ1-5

CDR3: CSVGNEGVWVTEAFF
DNA: TGCAGCGTTGGGAATGAGGGGGTTTGGGTCACTGAAGCTTTCTTT
D: .
size: .
V: TRBV29-1
J: TRBJ1-1

CDR3: CASSLVGAGGVYGYTF
DNA: TGTGCCAGCAGTTTGGTGGGGGCTGGGGGGGTCTATGGCTACACCTTC
D: .
size: .
V: TRBV28
J: TRBJ1-2

CDR3: CSVEVATANTGELFF
DNA: TGCAGCGTTGAAGTGGCCACCGCGAACACCGGGGAGCTGTTTTTT
D: .
size: .
V: TRBV29-1
J: TRBJ2-2

CDR3: CASSLPAEPYNEQFF
DNA: TGCGCCAGCAGCTTACCAGCGGAGCCCTACAATGAGCAGTTCTTC
D: .
size: .
V: TRBV5-1
J: TRBJ2-1

CDR3: CASSLVGGGDRQFF
DNA: TGTGCCAGCAGCTTAGTAGGGGGAGGGGATCGGCAGTTCTTC
D: .
size: .
V: TRBV7-2
J: TRBJ2-1

CDR3: CASSQVGTEAFF
DNA: TGTGCCAGCAGCCAGGTGGGCACTGAAGCTTTCTTT
D: .
size: once
V: TRBV2
J: TRBJ1-1

CDR3: CASSSLATYNEQFF
DNA: TGTGCCAGTAGTAGCTTGGCCACCTACAATGAGCAGTTCTTC
D: .
size: once
V: TRBV19
J: TRBJ2-1

CDR3: CATSTSLLAERNTGELFF
DNA: TGTGCCACCAGCACCTCCTTACTAGCGGAAAGGAACACCGGGGAGCTGTTTTTT
D: TRBD2
size: .
V: TRBV15
J: TRBJ2-2

CDR3: CASSQGTGSYEQYF
DNA: TGTGCCAGCAGTCAAGGGACAGGGTCCTACGAGCAGTACTTC
D: TRBD1
size: .
V: TRBV27
J: TRBJ2-7

CDR3: CASSLTTGAWRTEAFF
DNA: TGTGCCAGCAGCCTCACCACAGGGGCGTGGCGCACTGAAGCTTTCTTT
D: TRBD1
size: .
V: TRBV7-9
J: TRBJ1-1

CDR3: CASSLGASTTLPGELFF
DNA: TGTGCCAGCAGCTTAGGTGCCTCCACGACATTGCCCGGGGAGCTGTTTTTT
D: .
size: .
V: TRBV7-6
J: TRBJ2-2

CDR3: CASSSLAGDVYNEQFF
DNA: TGTGCCAGCAGTTCACTTGCGGGAGATGTCTACAATGAGCAGTTCTTC
D: TRBD2
size: .
V: TRBV28
J: TRBJ2-1

CDR3: CASSDNSGANVLTF
DNA: TGTGCCAGCAGTGACAACTCTGGGGCCAACGTCCTGACTTTC
D: .
size: .
V: TRBV6-1
J: TRBJ2-6

CDR3: CASTSRGPLGYTF
DNA: TGTGCCAGTACCTCCAGGGGGCCTCTGGGCTACACCTTC
D: TRBD1
size: .
V: TRBV5-6
J: TRBJ1-2

CDR3: CASLGVQVNTGELFF
DNA: TGTGCCAGTTTAGGGGTACAGGTGAACACCGGGGAGCTGTTTTTT
D: .
size: .
V: TRBV19
J: TRBJ2-2

CDR3: CASSLAVSYEQYF
DNA: TGTGCTAGCAGCTTGGCGGTCTCCTACGAGCAGTACTTC
D: .
size: .
V: TRBV7-7
J: TRBJ2-7

CDR3: CAWNDPLATSYNEQFF
DNA: TGTGCCTGGAACGACCCTCTAGCGACCTCCTACAATGAGCAGTTCTTC
D: .
size: .
V: TRBV30
J: TRBJ2-1

CDR3: CASIIRLAGVYEQYF
DNA: TGTGCCAGCATTATCAGACTAGCGGGAGTCTACGAGCAGTACTTC
D: TRBD2
size: .
V: TRBV2
J: TRBJ2-7

CDR3: CASSLGGQVDYEQYF
DNA: TGCGCCAGCAGCTTGGGGGGACAGGTGGACTACGAGCAGTACTTC
D: TRBD1
size: .
V: TRBV5-1
J: TRBJ2-7

CDR3: CASSYGGPLGEQYF
DNA: TGTGCCAGCAGTTACGGGGGGCCGCTGGGCGAGCAGTACTTC
D: .
size: .
V: TRBV11-2
J: TRBJ2-7

CDR3: CASSASGLAGGGELFF
DNA: TGTGCTAGCAGCGCCTCGGGACTAGCGGGAGGCGGGGAGCTGTTTTTT
D: TRBD2
size: .
V: TRBV7-7
J: TRBJ2-2

CDR3: CASRGNQETQYF
DNA: TGTGCCAGCAGAGGGAACCAAGAGACCCAGTACTTC
D: .
size: .
V: TRBV19
J: TRBJ2-5

CDR3: CASSPGQGYEQYF
DNA: TGTGCCAGCAGCCCCGGACAGGGCTACGAGCAGTACTTC
D: TRBD1
size: .
V: TRBV7-8
J: TRBJ2-7